The rows below give T cell receptor beta chains drawn from one sample of a study of T cell repertoires in cytomegalovirus infection. These receptors' targets are unknown. TCRdb re-analysed the reads in MiXCR, keeping a single row per CDR3 protein. The sample records 750,000 to 900,000 distinct CDR3 sequences, about 29% being singletons. This sample comprised cultured CD8+ T cells from PBMCs, obtained from culture after CMV antigen stimulation. The source of these receptors is a human donor in good health (CMV status not recorded). Some clones in this sample may be carry-over from other donors' samples. CDR3s leave out the opening cysteine and the closing phenylalanine or tryptophan.

CDR3: SANGQGGSDDTQY
V: TRBV20-1
J: TRBJ2-3

CDR3: ASSPRGVGQLRKNYGYT
V: TRBV12-3/TRBV12-4
J: TRBJ1-2

CDR3: ASNLQGTNQPQH
V: TRBV27
J: TRBJ1-5

CDR3: ASSPSIWDGRAF
V: TRBV4-3
J: TRBJ1-1

CDR3: AIWWEDNGYT
V: TRBV10-3
J: TRBJ1-2

CDR3: ASRRHSAEAF
V: TRBV12-3/TRBV12-4
J: TRBJ1-1

CDR3: ATSLSLAGDYT
V: TRBV15
J: TRBJ1-2

CDR3: ASSLEQGSQPQH
V: TRBV7-9
J: TRBJ1-5

CDR3: ASSPYGTVNGYT
V: TRBV18
J: TRBJ1-2

CDR3: ASSEAEHGGGNSPLH
V: TRBV6-1
J: TRBJ1-6

CDR3: AGGGQNNQPQH
V: TRBV27
J: TRBJ1-5

CDR3: ASSLDGTPWF
V: TRBV7-9
J: TRBJ2-1

CDR3: ASSLEVVVDTQY
V: TRBV7-6
J: TRBJ2-3

CDR3: ASSQIGGIQETQY
V: TRBV4-1
J: TRBJ2-5

CDR3: ASTLGTGSYNEQF
V: TRBV19
J: TRBJ2-1

CDR3: ASSQDWDNEQF
V: TRBV4-3
J: TRBJ2-1

CDR3: ASISPSYNEQF
V: TRBV27
J: TRBJ2-1

CDR3: ASSQDPMGENTEAF
V: TRBV4-3
J: TRBJ1-1

CDR3: ASSYRTGGGELF
V: TRBV27
J: TRBJ2-2

CDR3: ASQPGFGRSDTQY
V: TRBV27
J: TRBJ2-3

CDR3: ASSQPRPGAHEQY
V: TRBV4-1
J: TRBJ2-7

CDR3: ASSEGRGWAQY
V: TRBV6-1
J: TRBJ2-5

CDR3: ASSEWAGERSNEQF
V: TRBV6-1
J: TRBJ2-1

CDR3: ASSVGVTRVYTEAF
V: TRBV19
J: TRBJ1-1

CDR3: ASSRDGANYGYT
V: TRBV6-6
J: TRBJ1-2

CDR3: ASNAVGYNEQF
V: TRBV27
J: TRBJ2-1

CDR3: SVVKVQGTGELF
V: TRBV29-1
J: TRBJ2-2

CDR3: ASREGGAHSYT
V: TRBV6-5
J: TRBJ1-2

CDR3: SAGRTGEAF
V: TRBV29-1
J: TRBJ1-1

CDR3: ATSEFSGGPISADTQY
V: TRBV24-1
J: TRBJ2-3

CDR3: ASKGKQETQY
V: TRBV2
J: TRBJ2-5

CDR3: ASSLRLQQSSGNTIY
V: TRBV11-2
J: TRBJ1-3

CDR3: ASSLLGAGGTEAF
V: TRBV7-9
J: TRBJ1-1

CDR3: ASSLDGEEQY
V: TRBV12-3/TRBV12-4
J: TRBJ2-7